The 12 T cell receptor beta chains below were found in one sample sequenced in a study of blood T cells in healthy people across ages. The second PCR ran about 6 to 11 cycles with a sample-barcoded 5' primer and J-beta primers. One entry per CDR3 protein results from TCRdb running MiXCR on the 5' RACE reads. Of some 700,000 distinct CDR3 sequences in the sample, roughly 47% were seen once. Material: blood. The receptors shown here come from a woman aged 55-70 years in good health.

The chain is built from TRBV6-5 and TRBJ1-5, with 8 bases aligning to TRBD1. CDR1 is MNHEY, CDR2 SVGAGI, per germline. With 5 bases clipped from V and 4 bases from J, the junction kept 10 bases outside the gene matches. This CDR3 comprises 16 residues. The CDR3 DNA reads as TGTGCCAGCAGTCACTTAGGACAGGGACCAAATCAGCCCCAGCATTTT. Translated, it gives CASSHLGQGPNQPQHF.

The rearrangement joins TRBV4-1 to TRBJ2-4; TRBD1 matches 9 bases. Matching the DNA end better, TRBJ2-7 makes the J call doubtful. The CDR3 is 15 amino acids. The V gene's germline CDR1 is MGHRA and CDR2 YSYEKL. The CDR3, as DNA: TGCGCCAGCAGCCGTAAACAGGGGGCGGTGTACGAGCAGTACTTC. It codes for CASSRKQGAVYEQYF.

This clonotype was seen only a few times. The J gene is TRBJ2-7, the V gene TRBV12-3 or TRBV12-4, with D tentatively TRBD2 (5 bases). Deletions cut 0 bases from V and 5 bases from J, with 11 bases between. The CDR3 has 14 amino acids. CDR3 DNA: TGTGCCAGCAGTTTAGCGCAAGGGAGCCACGAGCAGTACTTC. It translates to CASSLAQGSHEQYF.

This clonotype was seen repeatedly, ten times or more. The J gene is TRBJ2-1, the V gene TRBV6-2 or TRBV6-3; 8 nucleotides line up with TRBD2. The length of the CDR3 is 15 residues. The V gene end was trimmed by 10 bases and the J gene end by 4 bases; junction bases not matched to a gene: 12. CDR1 MNHEY and CDR2 SVGEGT come from the germline V gene. The CDR3 here is CAIRLAGRAYNEQFF. CDR3 in DNA: TGTGCCATCCGCCTCGCCGGGAGGGCGTACAATGAGCAGTTCTTC.

This clonotype came up once. The V gene is TRBV12-3 or TRBV12-4, the J gene TRBJ1-1; no reliable D call. V lost 6 bases, J lost 4 bases, and 9 bases lay in between. The CDR3 totals 12 residues. The CDR3 reads CASSKSATEAFF. For the CDR3, the DNA is TGTGCCAGCAGCAAGAGTGCCACTGAAGCTTTCTTT.

The chain employs TRBV4-3 and TRBJ2-1; a weak D match, TRBD1 (5 bases). Germline CDR1 is LGHNA and CDR2 is YSLEER. V was clipped by 6 bases and J by 10 bases, with 10 bases between them. The CDR3 length is 11 residues. CDR3 in DNA: TGCGCCAGCAGAAACAACAGGGAGCAGTTCTTC. Amino acid sequence: CASRNNREQFF.

This clonotype showed up just a few times. The chain joins TRBV15 to TRBJ2-2; possible D gene TRBD1, 5 bases. Germline V gene data show CDR1 as LNHNV and CDR2 as YYDKDF (reference sequence). V gave up 3 bases and J gave up 2 bases, with 22 bases separating them. CDR3 length: 19 amino acids. The CDR3 spells CATSRTHGRVSTNTGELFF. The CDR3 region has the DNA TGTGCCACCAGCAGGACCCACGGCAGGGTATCGACCAACACCGGGGAGCTGTTTTTT. The variable domain in full, with the rest retrieved from reference TRBV15 and TRBJ2-2, is DAMVIQNPRYQVTQFGKPVTLSCSQTLNHNVMYWYQQKSSQAPKLLFHYYDKDFNNEADTPDNFQSRRPNTSFCFLDIRSPGLGDTAMYLCATSRTHGRVSTNTGELFFGEGSRLTVL.

The chain recombines TRBV4-1 with TRBJ2-5; D ambiguous. Trimming took off 1 base at V and 5 bases at J, with 11 bases between the two ends. CDR1 is MGHRA and CDR2 is YSYEKL in the germline V gene. CDR3 length: 14 residues. The CDR3 DNA sequence: TGCGCCAGCAGCCAAGGACTGTATCGGGAGACCCAGTACTTC. This translates into CASSQGLYRETQYF.

The chain links TRBV9 to TRBJ2-3, with 11 bases matching TRBD1. Germline CDR1 is SGDLS and CDR2 is YYNGEE. The CDR3 runs 15 residues. V dropped 2 bases and J dropped 4; count of bases not matched to a gene: 3. CDR3 DNA sequence: TGTGCCAGCAGCGTCAGGACAGGGGGCGCAGATACGCAGTATTTT. Translated: CASSVRTGGADTQYF.

This clonotype showed up just a few times. The rearrangement joins TRBV10-3 to TRBJ1-2; D not certain. V lost 3 bases and J 0 bases, leaving 14 bases between the germline ends. The length of the CDR3 is 16 residues. Germline V gives CDR1 ENHRY, CDR2 SYGVKD. DNA for the CDR3: TGTGCCATCAGTGACTCCGTCCTCAGCGCTAACTATGGCTACACCTTC. Amino acid sequence: CAISDSVLSANYGYTF.

This sequence joins TRBV7-2 and TRBJ2-2; tentative D call: TRBD2 (6 bases). Germline lookup yields CDR1 SGHTA and CDR2 FQGNSA. The CDR3 consists of 15 residues. Between the trimmed V and J ends, which lost 4 bases and 6 bases, there was a span of 15 bases. CDR3 sequence reads: CASSWSTTSPGELFF. The CDR3 coding sequence is TGTGCCAGCAGCTGGAGTACTACTAGCCCCGGGGAGCTGTTTTTT.

V gene TRBV20-1 combines with J gene TRBJ2-1, with TRBD1 as a possible D gene (5 bases). The better agreement between TRBJ2-7 and the DNA end casts doubt on the J call. CDR1 and CDR2 (germline): DFQATT, SNEGSKA (reference sequence). The CDR3 is 10 amino acids. This CDR3 reads CSTKTAEQYF. The CDR3 DNA sequence: TGCAGTACAAAGACAGCTGAGCAGTACTTC.